This TCR beta chain was observed in a study of cytomegalovirus exposure and HLA in healthy donors. Overall study: Both the roughly 120 validation repertoires and the approximately 700 first-cohort repertoires used the same platform, as reported by a later analysis. General study findings and limits: The majority of TCR sequences were rare, yet some public TCRs appeared in many donors. The finding came from a later analysis; first-cohort TCR clusters tended to co-occur in the roughly 110 validation repertoires.

This clone has only a few counts. Antigen specificity is unknown. Germline V gene data show CDR1 as WSHSY and CDR2 as SAAADI. Trimming pared 0 bases from V and 7 bases from J, leaving 9 bases between. This CDR3 has 13 residues. Data came from immunoSEQ multiplex PCR; TCRdb stores just in-frame clones and leaves some out. Of approximately 150,000 clones in the sample, approximately 91% were seen once. This clonotype was sampled from a man younger than 30 in good health and CMV-seronegative. This chain uses TRBV10-2 with TRBJ1-1; D is ambiguous. Sequences were obtained from PBMCs. The CDR3 DNA reads TGCGCCAGCAGTGAGTCGATTTACAATGAAGCTTTCTTT. Protein sequence: CASSESIYNEAFF.